These T cell receptor beta chains were read from a single sample in a study of persistence of HIV-infected CD4 T cells. TCRdb keeps only in-frame clones here, not all; method: immunoSEQ multiplex PCR. Of under 20,000 clones in the sample, roughly 61% were seen once. No antigens are known for them. Sequenced material: CD4+ T cells sorted from PBMCs after approximately 19-hour stimulation, taken from a patient who received antiretroviral therapy. All receptors come from an adult woman with HIV who was CMV-seropositive. Both conserved end residues are part of each CDR3. Fields, in order: clone size, J gene, D gene, V gene, CDR3 DNA, CDR3 protein. D genes are given only for firm matches. Clone size is not always given. Where it is, it says once, few, many or a class for expanded clones.

>NA|TRBJ1-2|NA|TRBV30
TGTGCCTGGAGTAGAGTGACAGGTGGCTATGGCTACACCTTC
CAWSRVTGGYGYTF
>few|TRBJ1-2|NA|TRBV15
TGTGCCACCAGCAGCCCCGGCAGGGGAAGTACGAGCACTAACTATGGCTACACCTTC
CATSSPGRGSTSTNYGYTF
>once|TRBJ2-2|NA|TRBV7-3
TGTGCCAGCAGATCGGGGGCCTTGAACACCGGGGAGCTGTTTTTT
CASRSGALNTGELFF
>NA|TRBJ1-1|NA|TRBV5-5
TGTGCCAGCAGCTTGGTGGGGGCCGGAAGGACTGAAGCTTTCTTT
CASSLVGAGRTEAFF
>NA|TRBJ2-1|NA|TRBV28
TGTGCGACGGAGGGGATCAATGAGCAGTTCTTC
CATEGINEQFF
>NA|TRBJ2-7|NA|TRBV19
TGTGCCAGTAGTATCCACAGCAGGCCCTACGAGCAGTACTTC
CASSIHSRPYEQYF
>NA|TRBJ2-5|NA|TRBV5-4
TGTGCCAGCAAAGAAAAGGGGGGGCGGATCGAGACCCAGTACTTC
CASKEKGGRIETQYF
>few|TRBJ1-3|NA|TRBV10-3
TGTGCCATCAGTGAGTCGGAGGGAAACACCATATATTTT
CAISESEGNTIYF
>NA|TRBJ1-2|NA|TRBV5-1
TGCGCCAGCAGCCCTCTCGCGGGGAACTATGGCTACACCTTC
CASSPLAGNYGYTF
>NA|TRBJ1-1|NA|TRBV6-5
TGTGCCAGCAGTTACAAGAGTACAGTTGAAGCTTTCTTT
CASSYKSTVEAFF
>NA|TRBJ1-1|NA|TRBV19
TGTGCCAGTAGTCCGTACTTTCAGGGTCTGAACACTGAAGCTTTCTTT
CASSPYFQGLNTEAFF
>NA|TRBJ1-2|TRBD1|TRBV6-5
TGTGCCAGCAGTTGGCGGACAGGAGACTTTAACTATGGCTACACCTTC
CASSWRTGDFNYGYTF
>NA|TRBJ1-1|NA|TRBV2
TGTGCCAGCAACTTAAACCGGGACACTGAAGCTTTCTTT
CASNLNRDTEAFF
>NA|TRBJ2-3|TRBD1|TRBV29-1
TGCAGCGCTCTGCCGGGACAGGGCGATACGCAGTATTTT
CSALPGQGDTQYF
>NA|TRBJ1-5|NA|TRBV5-1
TGCGCCAGCAGCTTCGAGGGTGCGAGCAATCAGCCCCAGCATTTT
CASSFEGASNQPQHF
>NA|TRBJ1-5|NA|TRBV21-1
TGTGCCAGCAGCAAAAGGAGGAGGGGCGCGGGGGCGGCGGAGCCCCAGCATTTT
CASSKRRRGAGAAEPQHF
>once|TRBJ2-7|TRBD1|TRBV18
TGTGCCAGCTCATTAGGGACAGTCTCCTACGAGCAGTACTTC
CASSLGTVSYEQYF
>NA|TRBJ2-4|TRBD1|TRBV6-1
TGTGCCAGCAGTGTTCAGGGGGTTCTAGCCAAAAACATTCAGTACTTC
CASSVQGVLAKNIQYF
>NA|TRBJ1-1|NA|TRBV14
TGTGCCAGCAGCCAAGTGACCGGCCGCACTGAAGCTTTCTTT
CASSQVTGRTEAFF
>NA|TRBJ2-5|NA|TRBV19
TGTGCCAGTACCGCACCCGGCGAGGAGACCCAGTACTTC
CASTAPGEETQYF
>few|TRBJ2-5|NA|TRBV19
TGTGCCAGTAGTATATTTGGGCGGGTGGGAACACAAGAGACCCAGTACTTC
CASSIFGRVGTQETQYF
>medium-sized|TRBJ1-2|NA|TRBV28
TGTGCCAGCAGGGGAACGCCTGGCTACACCTTC
CASRGTPGYTF
>medium-sized|TRBJ1-2|TRBD1|TRBV5-1
TGCGCCAGCAGGACCGGGACAGGGGGGCGATATGGCTACACCTTC
CASRTGTGGRYGYTF
>NA|TRBJ1-5|NA|TRBV5-6
TGTGCCAGCAGCGCTGCGAGGGGATTTAGCAATCAGCCCCAGCATTTT
CASSAARGFSNQPQHF
>NA|TRBJ1-6|TRBD1|TRBV18
TGTGCCAGCTCACCCCGAAGAATGGACAGGGGCGGTTCACCCCTCCACTTT
CASSPRRMDRGGSPLHF
>NA|TRBJ2-7|TRBD1|TRBV5-8
TGTGCCAGCAACCCAGCTTGGACAGGAAACTACGAGCAGTACTTC
CASNPAWTGNYEQYF
>few|TRBJ1-1|NA|TRBV5-1
TGCGCCAGCAGCTTGGCATCCGCTATAGGTGGCGAAGCTTTCTTT
CASSLASAIGGEAFF
>NA|TRBJ1-2|TRBD1|TRBV7-9
TGTGCCAGCAGCTTAGCGCTACAGGGGGCTGATGGCTACACCTTC
CASSLALQGADGYTF
>NA|TRBJ1-5|NA|TRBV27
TGTGCCAGCAGGGAGGACAGATTTAGCAATCAGCCCCAGCATTTT
CASREDRFSNQPQHF
>NA|TRBJ2-1|TRBD1|TRBV12-5
TGTGCTAGTGGCCCACCTTCGGACAGGGGTCCCCTTGGTGAGCAGTTCTTC
CASGPPSDRGPLGEQFF
>NA|TRBJ2-1|TRBD2|TRBV5-1
TGCGCCAGCAGCTTGGTGCTAGCGGGGGGGGTAATCCTCAATGAGCAGTTCTTC
CASSLVLAGGVILNEQFF
>NA|TRBJ1-3|NA|TRBV9
TGTGCCAGCAGTCCGGCGCCAGTCTCTGGAAACACCATATATTTT
CASSPAPVSGNTIYF
>NA|TRBJ1-5|NA|TRBV2
TGTGCCAGCAGCCCCAACGGCGGCCTGGGTAGTGGGCCCCAGCATTTT
CASSPNGGLGSGPQHF
>NA|TRBJ2-5|TRBD2|TRBV7-3
TGTGCCAGCAGCTTAGGAGCGGGGGGGCCGGAGACCCAGTACTTC
CASSLGAGGPETQYF
>NA|TRBJ2-5|NA|TRBV28
TGTGCCAGCAGTTTCGAGGTAGAGGCCCAGTACTTC
CASSFEVEAQYF
>NA|TRBJ2-5|TRBD1|TRBV7-9
TGTGCCAGCAGCTTACTACAGGGGCGGGTGGAGACCCAGTACTTC
CASSLLQGRVETQYF
>NA|TRBJ2-1|NA|TRBV18
TGTGCCAGCTCACCAACACGGTCGGTGGACAATGAGCAGTTCTTC
CASSPTRSVDNEQFF
>medium-sized|TRBJ1-2|NA|TRBV5-4
TGTGCCAGCAGCTCGAAAGGTGGGAGCAGGGAGGGCTATGGCTACACCTTC
CASSSKGGSREGYGYTF
>few|TRBJ2-3|TRBD2|TRBV7-8
TGTGCCAGCAGCCTGAGGACTAGCGGGGGGGCAGATACGCAGTATTTT
CASSLRTSGGADTQYF
>few|TRBJ2-3|NA|TRBV5-1
TGCGCCAGCAGCCCCGACGTAACTAGCACAGATACGCAGTATTTT
CASSPDVTSTDTQYF